The 24 T cell receptor beta chains below all came from one sample that was sequenced in a study of beta chain features in type 1 diabetes (dated by TCRdb to 2016 to 2019). Libraries were prepared through the immunoSEQ multiplex PCR assay. The entire isolated RNA was reverse transcribed using the High Capacity cDNA Reverse Transcription Kit, and thus expressed TCRB transcripts were sequenced. This immuneACCESS table, as held by TCRdb, lists in-frame sequences with V and J called but not all clones. Of the missing ones, under half trace to an unresolved V gene in checked studies; the others have no known cause. Here the sample has around 250,000 clones; roughly 13% occur a single time. The ten most abundant clones make up 0.026% of the sample. Sample: naive CD4+ T cells from blood. What this sample's cell subset or site label stands for: true naive CD4+ T cells. The origin of the receptors is a woman between 35 and 50 years old in good health.

This clone was counted a few times. The chain couples TRBV10-3 to TRBJ2-5; 9 bases match TRBD2. The CDR3 consists of 12 residues. CDR1 is ENHRY and CDR2 is SYGVKD in the germline V gene. V shed 11 bases and J 4 bases; nucleotides not matched to a gene: 5. Here the CDR3 DNA reads TGTGCCGGCGGGACTAGCATAGAGACCCAGTACTTC. Its protein is CAGGTSIETQYF.

This chain joins TRBV5-1 and TRBJ2-7; D is undetermined. There are 11 residues in the CDR3. With 0 bases removed from V and 6 bases from J, the gap between germline ends came to 4 bases. Germline loops: CDR1 SGHRS, CDR2 YFSETQ. CDR3 region: CASSLESEQYF. The CDR3 DNA reads as TGCGCCAGCAGCTTGGAGAGCGAGCAGTACTTC.

In its sample, this clone was seen a few times. The chain recombines TRBV11-2 with TRBJ2-7, with no clear D. CDR1 SGHAT and CDR2 FQNNGV come from the germline V gene. Trimming left V 5 bases short and J 0 bases short, with 20 bases between. CDR3 length: 17 residues. The CDR3 spells CASSLGWAGPSSYEQYF. The CDR3 coding sequence is TGTGCCAGCAGCCTAGGATGGGCAGGTCCGAGCTCCTACGAGCAGTACTTC.

The table lists this clone with a few counts. The V call is TRBV11-2, the J call TRBJ2-5, with D hard to call. Germline V gene lookup returns CDR1 SGHAT and CDR2 FQNNGV. CDR3 length equals 16 residues. Between the trimmed V and J ends, which lost 1 base and 5 bases, there was a span of 17 bases. The CDR3 DNA reads TGTGCCAGCAGCTTAGGTCGACATTCAACCGTCGAGACCCAGTACTTC. It yields the protein CASSLGRHSTVETQYF.

The V and J genes are TRBV7-9 and TRBJ2-5; TRBD1 agrees at 12 bases. This CDR3 has 16 amino acids. Germline V gene lookup returns CDR1 SEHNR and CDR2 FQNEAQ (reference sequence). V lost 2 bases and J lost 7; bases outside the gene matches: 8. In nucleotides, the CDR3 is TGTGCCAGCAGCTTATCGGGACAGGGGGCTGCAGTGACCCAGTACTTC. Protein sequence: CASSLSGQGAAVTQYF.

The chain uses TRBV5-4 and TRBJ2-5, with D perhaps TRBD2 (6 bases). The CDR3 totals 16 residues. Germline V CDR1 and CDR2: SGHNT, YYREEE (reference sequence). Trimming stripped 4 bases from V and 2 bases from J, with 18 bases between. This CDR3 reads CASSPRPAGRQETQYF. For the CDR3, the DNA is TGTGCCAGCAGCCCGAGGCCAGCCGGGAGACAAGAGACCCAGTACTTC.

The chain recombines TRBV6-5 with TRBJ2-2; TRBD1 matches 10 bases. The ends lost 6 bases at V and 4 bases at J; junction bases unmatched: 2. In germline, CDR1 is MNHEY, CDR2 SVGAGI. The length of the CDR3 is 14 residues. The CDR3 DNA reads as TGTGCCAGCAGGGACAGGGGGTTCACCGGGGAGCTGTTTTTT. Amino acids: CASRDRGFTGELFF.

This clone was recorded a few times. V and J are TRBV11-2 and TRBJ2-2; 7 positions match TRBD2. V was pared by 2 bases and J by 3 bases, with 3 bases of the junction left unmatched. Germline CDR1 is SGHAT and CDR2 is FQNNGV. CDR3 length equals 15 residues. CDR3 residues: CASSLFRGDTGELFF. The CDR3 DNA sequence: TGTGCCAGCAGCTTATTCCGGGGGGACACCGGGGAGCTGTTTTTT.

The V and J genes are TRBV2 and TRBJ2-1, with 7 bases lining up with TRBD2. The germline CDR1 and CDR2 sequences are SNHLY and FYNNEI. V lost 6 bases and J lost 0; bases outside the gene matches: 11. This CDR3 is built from 17 residues. CDR3 bases: TGTGCCAGCAGACCTAAGACTAGCCGGAGCTCCTACAATGAGCAGTTCTTC. Translating gives CASRPKTSRSSYNEQFF.

Only a few counts were recorded for this clone. The chain employs TRBV9 and TRBJ1-2; TRBD1 agrees at 9 bases. Germline V gene lookup returns CDR1 SGDLS and CDR2 YYNGEE. V lost 1 base and J lost 6; bases outside the gene matches: 4. The CDR3 totals 14 residues. CDR3 bases: TGTGCCAGCAGCGTAACCGGGACAGGGAATGGCTACACCTTC. It is translated as CASSVTGTGNGYTF.

The sample holds a few counts of this clone. The V call is TRBV19, the J call TRBJ2-1, with 12 bases fitting TRBD2. Per the germline V gene, CDR1 is LNHDA and CDR2 is SQIVND (reference sequence). The CDR3 sequence is 17 residues long. The V segment lost 3 bases and the J segment 3 bases; nucleotides outside the gene matches: 6. The DNA of the CDR3 is TGTGCCAGTAGTATGCGGGGGGGACTAGCGGGCTACAATGAGCAGTTCTTC. Its translation: CASSMRGGLAGYNEQFF. Combining the CDR3 with reference TRBV19 and TRBJ2-1 gives the whole variable domain DGGITQSPKYLFRKEGQNVTLSCEQNLNHDAMYWYRQDPGQGLRLIYYSQIVNDFQKGDIAEGYSVSREKKESFPLTVTSAQKNPTAFYLCASSMRGGLAGYNEQFFGPGTRLTVL.

This clone was observed a handful of times. V gene TRBV18 combines with J gene TRBJ1-1, with 9 nucleotides matching TRBD1. Per the germline V gene, CDR1 is KGHSH and CDR2 is LQKENI. Trimming cost V 0 bases and J 1 base; bases outside gene matches: 0. The CDR3 runs 15 residues. CDR3 bases: TGTGCCAGCTCACCACCGACAGGGGGGAACACTGAAGCTTTCTTT. The encoded protein is CASSPPTGGNTEAFF.

J is TRBJ2-2 and V is TRBV5-1; the match to TRBD1 covers 8 bases. This CDR3 comprises 15 residues. V dropped 4 bases and J dropped 4; count of bases not matched to a gene: 6. From germline, CDR1 is SGHRS and CDR2 YFSETQ. In DNA, the CDR3 is TGCGCCAGCAGCCCGGACAGGGCGCGCACCGGGGAGCTGTTTTTT. It translates to CASSPDRARTGELFF.

The chain couples TRBV10-3 to TRBJ2-7, with no clear D. With 6 bases removed from V and 7 bases from J, the gap between germline ends came to 16 bases. Germline V gives CDR1 ENHRY, CDR2 SYGVKD. CDR3 length: 13 amino acids. The chain's CDR3 is CAIRAGPAGEQYF. The CDR3 coding sequence is TGTGCCATCAGAGCCGGTCCAGCAGGAGAGCAGTACTTC.

This clone appeared a few times. This chain joins TRBV7-8 and TRBJ2-7; 8 positions match TRBD1. The CDR3 runs 16 residues. Germline CDR1 SGHVS, CDR2 FQNEAQ. V was clipped by 1 base and J by 0 bases; unmatched bases: 5. Here the CDR3 reads CASSLETGQVSYEQYF. The CDR3 DNA reads TGTGCCAGCAGCTTAGAAACGGGACAGGTCTCCTACGAGCAGTACTTC.

J is TRBJ2-3 and V is TRBV10-2; 7 bases are a match to TRBD2. The CDR3 runs 18 residues. The V segment lost 0 bases and the J segment 6 bases; nucleotides outside the gene matches: 15. Germline V gene lookup returns CDR1 WSHSY and CDR2 SAAADI. The CDR3: CASSESAPSGGGRDTQYF. The CDR3, as DNA: TGCGCCAGCAGTGAGTCGGCCCCCAGTGGCGGGGGTAGGGATACGCAGTATTTT.

CDR3 sequence: CASSRTGRGEKLFF. The CDR3 DNA reads TGTGCCAGCAGTCGAACAGGGCGCGGTGAAAAACTGTTTTTT. The V gene is TRBV6-5, the J gene TRBJ1-4; D might be TRBD1 (6 bases). Trimming stripped 5 bases from V and 7 bases from J, with 14 bases between. This CDR3 spans 14 amino acids. The germline CDR1 and CDR2 sequences are MNHEY and SVGAGI.

The chain has TRBV2 and TRBJ1-2; D is perhaps TRBD1 (5 bases). Trimming took off 8 bases at V and 0 bases at J, with 19 bases between the two ends. Germline V gives CDR1 SNHLY, CDR2 FYNNEI. This CDR3 comprises 16 residues. The CDR3 region has the DNA TGTGCCAGCGCGCGGTTAGATCGGGGGTCTAACTATGGCTACACCTTC. It codes for CASARLDRGSNYGYTF.

This clone was counted between two and nine times. The gene calls are TRBV5-5 and TRBJ2-5; D is ambiguous. This CDR3 has 16 amino acids. V dropped 7 bases and J dropped 2 bases, with 21 bases sitting between them. Germline CDR1 is SGHKS and CDR2 is YYEKEE (reference sequence). CDR3 residues: CASRSITPGLQETQYF. The CDR3 nucleotides read TGTGCCAGCCGTTCTATCACCCCGGGTCTACAAGAGACCCAGTACTTC.

The chain carries TRBV4-2 and TRBJ1-2; the D gene is possibly TRBD1 (5 bases). The CDR3 runs 15 residues. The V gene lost 4 bases and the J gene lost 2 bases, with 14 bases spanning the gap. Germline values: CDR1 LGHNA, CDR2 YNFKEQ. The CDR3 DNA sequence: TGTGCCAGCAGCCCAACCCAGGGTTCGAACTATGGCTACACCTTC. Translation: CASSPTQGSNYGYTF.

This clone was seen more than once but under ten times. CDR3: CASSVADGLARSSTDTQYF. CDR3 sequence (DNA): TGTGCCAGCAGCGTTGCGGATGGACTAGCGCGTTCTAGCACAGATACGCAGTATTTT. The gene calls are TRBV9 and TRBJ2-3; 9 bases align to TRBD2. The CDR3 has 19 residues. Trimming took 2 bases from V and 0 from J; bases not matched to a gene: 13. Germline assignment: CDR1 SGDLS and CDR2 YYNGEE.

Notes on this clone: One junction end does not reproduce the germline sequence, and a read error may be involved. V and J are TRBV19 and TRBJ2-7; no clear D. This CDR3 comprises 12 residues. Germline CDR1 and CDR2: LNHDA and SQIVND (reference sequence). CDR3 loop: CASSMGSHEQYF. CDR3 DNA sequence: TGTGCCAGTAGTATGGGCTCCCACGAGCAGTACTTC.

The gene calls are TRBV19 and TRBJ1-5; 7 bases align to TRBD1. V trimming: 7 bases; J trimming: 4 bases; junction bases outside the gene matches: 13. Per germline, CDR1 LNHDA and CDR2 SQIVND (reference sequence). The CDR3 totals 16 residues. CDR3 DNA sequence: TGTGCCAGTACATTTTTAACAGGGGTGGGAAATCAGCCCCAGCATTTT. It yields the protein CASTFLTGVGNQPQHF.

J is TRBJ2-2 and V is TRBV5-8, with D perhaps TRBD2 (5 bases). The CDR3 sequence is 15 residues long. Germline loops: CDR1 SGHTS, CDR2 YDEGEE. Trimming removed 6 bases at V and 3 bases at J, with 15 bases between. CDR3 loop: CASNALSGYTGELFF. In DNA, the CDR3 is TGTGCCAGCAACGCATTGAGCGGTTACACCGGGGAGCTGTTTTTT.